This is a list of T cell receptor beta chains from one sample in a study of blood T cell repertoires in COVID-19. Libraries were prepared by immunoSEQ multiplex PCR; TCRdb keeps only in-frame clonotypes and omits some of them. Among roughly 440,000 clones listed, approximately 88% were seen once. Sequencing was performed on peripheral blood. These receptor sequences come from a woman aged 45-65 years with COVID-19, enrolled during active disease. CDR3s include the opening cysteine and the closing phenylalanine or tryptophan. Rows may omit the clone size; those that give it use once, few, many or a size class.

J | size | V | CDR3
TRBJ2-1 | - | TRBV6-4 | CASSRGAPYNEQFF
TRBJ1-1 | - | TRBV28 | CASSPPGHRNTEAFF
TRBJ2-3 | once | TRBV7-9 | CASSLDSDTQYF
TRBJ1-6 | - | TRBV5-4 | CASSLAWRDSPLHF
TRBJ2-5 | - | TRBV21-1 | CASSKSPGAETQYF
TRBJ1-2 | - | TRBV19 | CASSMDGGIGYTF
TRBJ2-7 | many | TRBV7-8 | CASSLLAGALLSYEQYF
TRBJ2-1 | - | TRBV18 | CASSRVGAGGPNEQFF
TRBJ2-3 | - | TRBV9 | CASSVRTSNTDTQYF
TRBJ1-2 | - | TRBV5-8 | CASSLTRTRGLPGYTF
TRBJ1-5 | - | TRBV14 | CASSQGGDQPQHF
TRBJ1-3 | - | TRBV29-1 | CSVEPASSGNTIYF
TRBJ2-7 | few | TRBV7-2 | CASSLIAGGSPYEQYF
TRBJ1-5 | - | TRBV5-6 | CASSFQGALAQHF
TRBJ2-3 | - | TRBV4-1 | CASSQDPSGKGTDTQYF
TRBJ2-7 | once | TRBV3-1/TRBV3-2 | CASSQDRYEQYF
TRBJ1-2 | - | TRBV4-2 | CASSQGPGMGGYTF
TRBJ1-5 | once | TRBV21-1 | CASSRGGQVNQPQHF
TRBJ1-2 | - | TRBV29-1 | CSVEARGSNYGYTF
TRBJ2-7 | - | TRBV28 | CASSAGQTAYEQYF
TRBJ2-2 | - | TRBV24-1 | CATSDKSVGSGTGELFF
TRBJ1-2 | once | TRBV27 | CASSQGALIYGYTF
TRBJ1-2 | - | TRBV5-1 | CASSLGQSFYGYTF
TRBJ2-7 | - | TRBV30 | CAWSVGGEQYF
TRBJ2-1 | - | TRBV11-3 | CASSTSGRRAYNEQFF
TRBJ1-1 | - | TRBV20-1 | CSATEMRNTEAFF
TRBJ1-4 | - | TRBV7-6 | CASSLAPSRNEKLFF
TRBJ2-7 | - | TRBV6-5 | CASTPPRAPYEQYF
TRBJ1-2 | - | TRBV4-1 | CASSQGQTNYGYTF
TRBJ2-6 | many | TRBV4-1 | CASSQADFISSGANVLTF
TRBJ1-3 | - | TRBV14 | CASSHLQGKGNTIYF
TRBJ1-4 | - | TRBV18 | CASSPLGTGNEKLFF
TRBJ2-7 | - | TRBV11-2 | CASSPYLGTGPYEQYF
TRBJ2-7 | - | TRBV7-8 | CASSLEAEQSYEQYF
TRBJ2-1 | - | TRBV11-2 | CASSLDRGFSNEQFF
TRBJ2-3 | - | TRBV15 | CASSLGGTTDTQYF
TRBJ1-2 | - | TRBV20-1 | CSALPNYGYTF
TRBJ2-1 | - | TRBV4-2 | CASSHFLTGGGFYNEQFF
TRBJ1-1 | - | TRBV30 | CAWSTHRETEAFF
TRBJ2-7 | - | TRBV18 | CASSPVEAGLLRYF